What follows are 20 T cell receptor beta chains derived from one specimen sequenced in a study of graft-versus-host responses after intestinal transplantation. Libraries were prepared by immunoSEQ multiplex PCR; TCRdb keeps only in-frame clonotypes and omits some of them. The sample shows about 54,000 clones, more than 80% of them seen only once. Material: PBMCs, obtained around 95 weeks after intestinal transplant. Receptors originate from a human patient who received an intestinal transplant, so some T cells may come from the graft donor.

The CDR3 spells CAWSPQAPGAFF. As DNA, the CDR3 is TGTGCCTGGAGTCCACAGGCTCCCGGTGCTTTCTTT. The chain employs TRBV30 and TRBJ1-1; maybe TRBD1 (5 bases). The CDR3 loop spans 12 amino acids. Deletions cut 2 bases from V and 11 bases from J, with 15 bases between. The germline gives CDR1 GTSNPN, CDR2 SVGIG (reference sequence).

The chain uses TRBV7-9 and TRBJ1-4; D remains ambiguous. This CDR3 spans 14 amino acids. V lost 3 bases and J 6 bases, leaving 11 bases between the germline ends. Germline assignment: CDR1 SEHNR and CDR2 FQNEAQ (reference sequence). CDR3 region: CASSLSTGYEKLFF. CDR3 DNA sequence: TGTGCCAGCAGCTTGTCTACCGGGTATGAAAAACTGTTTTTT.

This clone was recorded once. The CDR3 region is CASSSLGSQGSSSSYNSPLHF. CDR3 DNA: TGTGCCAGCAGTTCACTAGGGTCACAAGGGTCCTCGAGCTCCTATAATTCACCCCTCCACTTT. The rearrangement joins TRBV2 to TRBJ1-6, with unresolved D. Trimming removed 5 bases at V and 0 bases at J, with 26 bases between. The CDR3 extends over 21 amino acids. Germline V gives CDR1 SNHLY, CDR2 FYNNEI.

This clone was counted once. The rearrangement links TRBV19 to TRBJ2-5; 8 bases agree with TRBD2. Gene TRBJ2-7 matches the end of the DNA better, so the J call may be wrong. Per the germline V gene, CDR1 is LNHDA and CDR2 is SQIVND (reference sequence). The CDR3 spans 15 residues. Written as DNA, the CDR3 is TGTGCCAGTAGTATTGAGCGGGGGTATGGCTACGAGCAGTACTTC. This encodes CASSIERGYGYEQYF.

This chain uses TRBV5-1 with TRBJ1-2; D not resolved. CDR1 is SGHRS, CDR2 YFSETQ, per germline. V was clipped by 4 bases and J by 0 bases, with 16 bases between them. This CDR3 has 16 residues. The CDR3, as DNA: TGCGCCAGCAGCCGCTTCGACGGTCTATCTAACTATGGCTACACCTTC. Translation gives CASSRFDGLSNYGYTF.

The CDR3 loop is CASSLGTAGNTIYF. The CDR3, as DNA: TGTGCCAGCAGCTTAGGGACAGCTGGAAACACCATATATTTT. V and J are TRBV11-2 and TRBJ1-3; maybe TRBD1 (6 bases). The CDR3 totals 14 residues. V gave up 1 base and J gave up 2 bases, with 6 bases separating them. Germline V CDR1 and CDR2: SGHAT, FQNNGV.

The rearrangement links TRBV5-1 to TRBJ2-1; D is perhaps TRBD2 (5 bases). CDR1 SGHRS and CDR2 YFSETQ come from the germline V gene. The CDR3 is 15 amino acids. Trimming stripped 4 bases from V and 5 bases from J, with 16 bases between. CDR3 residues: CASSDGIPPNNEQFF. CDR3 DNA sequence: TGCGCCAGCAGCGACGGGATACCCCCTAACAATGAGCAGTTCTTC. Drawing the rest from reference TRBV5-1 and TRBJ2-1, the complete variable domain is KAGVTQTPRYLIKTRGQQVTLSCSPISGHRSVSWYQQTPGQGLQFLFEYFSETQRNKGNFPGRFSGRQFSNSRSEMNVSTLELGDSALYLCASSDGIPPNNEQFFGPGTRLTVL.

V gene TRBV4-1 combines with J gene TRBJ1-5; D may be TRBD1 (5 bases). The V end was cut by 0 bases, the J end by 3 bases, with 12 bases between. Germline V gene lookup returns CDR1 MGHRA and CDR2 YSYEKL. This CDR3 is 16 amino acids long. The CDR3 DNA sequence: TGCGCCAGCAGCCAAGAGGGGGGGGGATCCAATCAGCCCCAGCATTTT. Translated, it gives CASSQEGGGSNQPQHF.

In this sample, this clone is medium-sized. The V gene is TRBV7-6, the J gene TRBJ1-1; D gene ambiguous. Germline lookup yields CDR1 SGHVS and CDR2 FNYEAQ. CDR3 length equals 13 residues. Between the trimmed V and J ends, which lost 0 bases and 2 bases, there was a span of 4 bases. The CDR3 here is CASSLAANTEAFF. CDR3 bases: TGTGCCAGCAGCTTAGCCGCAAACACTGAAGCTTTCTTT.

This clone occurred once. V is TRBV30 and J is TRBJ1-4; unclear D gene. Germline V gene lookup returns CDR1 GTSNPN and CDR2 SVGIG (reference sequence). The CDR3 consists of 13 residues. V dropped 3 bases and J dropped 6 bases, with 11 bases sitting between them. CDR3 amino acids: CAWSGFLDEKLFF. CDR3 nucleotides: TGTGCCTGGAGCGGGTTTTTGGATGAAAAACTGTTTTTT.

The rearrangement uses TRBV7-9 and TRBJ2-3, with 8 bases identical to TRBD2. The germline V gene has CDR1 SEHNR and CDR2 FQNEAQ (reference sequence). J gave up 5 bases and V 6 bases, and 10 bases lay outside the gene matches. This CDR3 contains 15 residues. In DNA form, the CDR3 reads TGTGCCAGCAGACAGCGGGGGCTAGAGAAAGATACGCAGTATTTT. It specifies CASRQRGLEKDTQYF.

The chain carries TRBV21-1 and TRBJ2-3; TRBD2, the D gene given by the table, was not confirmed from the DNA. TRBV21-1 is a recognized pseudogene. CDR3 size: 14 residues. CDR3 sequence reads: CASTEVSLTDTQYF. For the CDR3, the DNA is TGTGCCAGCACAGAGGTTAGCCTGACAGATACGCAGTATTTT.

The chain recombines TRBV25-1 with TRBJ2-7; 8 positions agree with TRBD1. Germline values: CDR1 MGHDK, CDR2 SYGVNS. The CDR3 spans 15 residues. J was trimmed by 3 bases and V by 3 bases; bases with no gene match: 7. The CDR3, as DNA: TGTGCCAGCAGTGACGACAGGGGAGTAGTCTACGAGCAGTACTTC. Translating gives CASSDDRGVVYEQYF.

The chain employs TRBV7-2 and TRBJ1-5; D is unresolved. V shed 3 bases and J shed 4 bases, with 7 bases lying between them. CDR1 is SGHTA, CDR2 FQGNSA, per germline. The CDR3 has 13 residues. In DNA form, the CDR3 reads TGTGCCAGCAGCTTGGCGGCGAATCAGCCCCAGCATTTT. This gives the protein CASSLAANQPQHF. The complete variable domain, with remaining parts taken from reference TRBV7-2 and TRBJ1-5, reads GAGVSQSPSNKVTEKGKDVELRCDPISGHTALYWYRQSLGQGLEFLIYFQGNSAPDKSGLPSDRFSAERTGGSVSTLTIQRTQQEDSAVYLCASSLAANQPQHFGDGTRLSIL.

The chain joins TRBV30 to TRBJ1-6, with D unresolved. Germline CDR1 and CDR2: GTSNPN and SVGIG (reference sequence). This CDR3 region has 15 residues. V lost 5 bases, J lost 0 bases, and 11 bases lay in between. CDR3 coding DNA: TGTGCCTGGGGCCAAGGAAGCTCCTATAATTCACCCCTCCACTTT. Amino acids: CAWGQGSSYNSPLHF.

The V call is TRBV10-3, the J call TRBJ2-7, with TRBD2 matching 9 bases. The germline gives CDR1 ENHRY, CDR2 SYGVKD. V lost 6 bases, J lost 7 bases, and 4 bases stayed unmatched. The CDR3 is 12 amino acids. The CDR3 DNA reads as TGTGCCATCAGGGGGCTAGCGGGGGAGCAGTACTTC. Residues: CAIRGLAGEQYF.

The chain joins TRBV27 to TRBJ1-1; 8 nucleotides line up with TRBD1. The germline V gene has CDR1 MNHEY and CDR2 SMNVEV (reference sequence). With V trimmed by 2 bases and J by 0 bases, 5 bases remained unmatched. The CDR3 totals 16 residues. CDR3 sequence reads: CASSLGRGRLNTEAFF. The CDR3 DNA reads TGTGCCAGCAGTTTAGGCAGGGGGCGGCTGAACACTGAAGCTTTCTTT.

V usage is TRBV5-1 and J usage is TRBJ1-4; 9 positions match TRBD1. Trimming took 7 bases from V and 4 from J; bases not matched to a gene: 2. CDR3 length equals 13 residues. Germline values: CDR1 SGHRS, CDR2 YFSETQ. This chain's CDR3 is CASGQGSNEKLFF. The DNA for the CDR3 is TGCGCCAGCGGACAGGGGAGTAATGAAAAACTGTTTTTT.

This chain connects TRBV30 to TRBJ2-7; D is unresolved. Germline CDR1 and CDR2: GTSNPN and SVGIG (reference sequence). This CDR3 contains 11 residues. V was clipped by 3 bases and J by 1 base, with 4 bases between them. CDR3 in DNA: TGTGCCTGGAGCCAATCCTACGAGCAGTACTTC. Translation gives CAWSQSYEQYF.

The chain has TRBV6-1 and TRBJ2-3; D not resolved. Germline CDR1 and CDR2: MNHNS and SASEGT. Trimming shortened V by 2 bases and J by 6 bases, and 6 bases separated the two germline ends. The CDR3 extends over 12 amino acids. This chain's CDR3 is CASSEYFDTQYF. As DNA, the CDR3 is TGTGCCAGCAGTGAATATTTCGATACGCAGTATTTT.